The 4 T cell receptor beta chains in this list originate from one sample, sequenced in a study of blood T cell repertoires in COVID-19. Profiling relied on immunoSEQ multiplex PCR, and the TCRdb table lists in-frame clones only, not all of them. There are about 220,000 clones in the sample; 75% to 90% occur only once, and approximately 5.3% lies in the top ten. The sequenced material came from peripheral blood. Receptors originate from a human donor in a cohort sampled during active COVID-19.

The J gene is TRBJ2-3, the V gene TRBV5-6, with D possibly being TRBD2 (5 bases). The CDR3 sequence is 16 residues long. Germline V CDR1 and CDR2: SGHDT, YYEEEE. The V end was cut by 0 bases, the J end by 2 bases, with 13 bases between. Written as DNA, the CDR3 is TGTGCCAGCAGCTTGGAGAACGGGATGTACACAGATACGCAGTATTTT. Translated: CASSLENGMYTDTQYF.

The rearrangement links TRBV4-1 to TRBJ2-4; 9 bases match TRBD1. This CDR3 is 15 amino acids long. CDR1 is MGHRA, CDR2 YSYEKL, per germline. With V trimmed by 0 bases and J by 9 bases, 6 bases remained unmatched. The CDR3 coding sequence is TGCGCCAGCAGCCAAGAACAGGGGGCCACCTCCATTCAGTACTTC. Translation: CASSQEQGATSIQYF.

The chain links TRBV7-2 to TRBJ2-2; possibly TRBD2 for D (6 bases). V dropped 6 bases and J dropped 7 bases, with 15 bases sitting between them. This CDR3 contains 14 residues. The germline V gene has CDR1 SGHTA and CDR2 FQGNSA. CDR3 sequence: CASRRAHGSGELFF. DNA for the CDR3: TGTGCCAGCAGGCGCGCACACGGGAGCGGGGAGCTGTTTTTT. Supplemented by reference TRBV7-2 and TRBJ2-2, the full variable domain reads GAGVSQSPSNKVTEKGKDVELRCDPISGHTALYWYRQSLGQGLEFLIYFQGNSAPDKSGLPSDRFSAERTGGSVSTLTIQRTQQEDSAVYLCASRRAHGSGELFFGEGSRLTVL.

The V call is TRBV4-3, the J call TRBJ2-7, with 7 bases identical to TRBD1. V shed 1 base and J 5 bases; nucleotides not matched to a gene: 5. Germline assignment: CDR1 LGHNA and CDR2 YSLEER. This CDR3 has 14 amino acids. CDR3 loop: CASSQVTGIHEQYF. Written as DNA, the CDR3 is TGCGCCAGCAGCCAAGTGACAGGGATCCACGAGCAGTACTTC.